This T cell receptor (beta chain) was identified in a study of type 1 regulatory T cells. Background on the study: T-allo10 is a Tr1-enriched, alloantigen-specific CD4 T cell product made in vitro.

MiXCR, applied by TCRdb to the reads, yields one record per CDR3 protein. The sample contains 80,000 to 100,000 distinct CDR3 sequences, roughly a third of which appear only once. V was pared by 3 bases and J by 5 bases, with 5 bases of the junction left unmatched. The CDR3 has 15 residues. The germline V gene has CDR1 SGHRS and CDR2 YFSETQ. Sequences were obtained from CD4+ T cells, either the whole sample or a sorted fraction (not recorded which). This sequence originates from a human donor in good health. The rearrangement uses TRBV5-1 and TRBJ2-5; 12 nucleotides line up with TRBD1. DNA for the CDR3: TGCGCCAGCAGCTCCGGGACAGGGGGCGGTGAGACCCAGTACTTC. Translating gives CASSSGTGGGETQYF.